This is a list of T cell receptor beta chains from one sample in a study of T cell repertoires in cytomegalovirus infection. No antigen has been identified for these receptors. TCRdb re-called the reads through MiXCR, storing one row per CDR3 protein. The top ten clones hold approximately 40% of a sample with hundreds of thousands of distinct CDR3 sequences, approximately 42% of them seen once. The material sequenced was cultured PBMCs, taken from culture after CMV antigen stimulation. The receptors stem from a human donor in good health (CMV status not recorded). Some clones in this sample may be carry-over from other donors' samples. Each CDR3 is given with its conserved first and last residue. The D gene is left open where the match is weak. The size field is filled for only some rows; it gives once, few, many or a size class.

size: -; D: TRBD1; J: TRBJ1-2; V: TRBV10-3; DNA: TGTGCCATCAATTGGGACAGCGAACTAAGCTACTATGGCTACACCTTC; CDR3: CAINWDSELSYYGYTF
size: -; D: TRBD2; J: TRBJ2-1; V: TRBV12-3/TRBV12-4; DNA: TGTGCCAGCAGCCTCGCGGGAGCGGGAGTCACCGATGAGCAGTTCTTC; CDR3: CASSLAGAGVTDEQFF
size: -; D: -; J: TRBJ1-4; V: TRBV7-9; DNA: TGTGCCAGCAGCTGGGGTGGCAGTCCAACTAATGAAAAACTGTTTTTT; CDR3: CASSWGGSPTNEKLFF
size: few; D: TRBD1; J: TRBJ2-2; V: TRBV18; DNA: TGTGCCAGCTCACCACGACAGGGGCGGGGAACCGGGGAGCTGTTTTTT; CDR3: CASSPRQGRGTGELFF
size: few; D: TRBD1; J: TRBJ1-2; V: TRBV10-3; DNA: TGTGCCATCAGTGGGGGAGATAGGGGGCAACGTTACTATGGCTACACCTTC; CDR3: CAISGGDRGQRYYGYTF
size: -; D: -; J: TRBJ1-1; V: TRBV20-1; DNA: TGCAGTGCTTCCTCGGGACTTATCCAAAACACTGAAGCTTTCTTT; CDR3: CSASSGLIQNTEAFF
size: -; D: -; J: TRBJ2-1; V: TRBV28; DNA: TGTGCCAGCAGTTTAGCTGACGGGTCGAACAATGAGCAGTTCTTC; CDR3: CASSLADGSNNEQFF
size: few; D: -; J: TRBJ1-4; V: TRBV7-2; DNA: TGTGCCAGCAGTCGGAGTACAGGGCTGGATGAAAAACTGTTTTTT; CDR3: CASSRSTGLDEKLFF
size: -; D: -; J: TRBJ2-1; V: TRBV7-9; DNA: TGTGCCAGCAGCCGATCCCCAGGGACGGGTGAGCAGTTCTTC; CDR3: CASSRSPGTGEQFF
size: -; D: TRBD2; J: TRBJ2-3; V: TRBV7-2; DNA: TGTGCCAGCAGGGCGGGACTAGCGGGAGGAAATACGCAGTATTTT; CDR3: CASRAGLAGGNTQYF
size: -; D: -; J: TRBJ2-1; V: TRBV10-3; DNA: TGTGCCATCAGTGGACAGGTTGGGGAGGTCAATGAGCAGTTCTTC; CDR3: CAISGQVGEVNEQFF
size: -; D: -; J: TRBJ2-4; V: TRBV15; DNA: TGTGCCACCAGCAGTCGAGGGCGGGACATTCAGTACTTC; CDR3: CATSSRGRDIQYF
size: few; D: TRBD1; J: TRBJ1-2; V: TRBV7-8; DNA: TGTGCCAGCAGCTTAAGGGGGACAGACGGCTATGGCTACACCTTC; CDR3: CASSLRGTDGYGYTF
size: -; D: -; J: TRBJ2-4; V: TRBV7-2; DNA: TGTGCCAGCAGCTTAGGTCCCCCCAAAAACATTCAGTACTTC; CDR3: CASSLGPPKNIQYF
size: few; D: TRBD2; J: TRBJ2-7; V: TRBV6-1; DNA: TGTGCCAGCAAGCGGGAGTACGAGCAGTACTTC; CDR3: CASKREYEQYF
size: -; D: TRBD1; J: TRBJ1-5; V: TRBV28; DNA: TGTGCCAGCAGTTCTCAGACAGGGTTTCGTTCCAATCAGCCCCAGCATTTT; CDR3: CASSSQTGFRSNQPQHF
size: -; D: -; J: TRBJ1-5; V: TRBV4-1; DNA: TGCGCCAGCAGCCAAGATCCCTCCATGAATCAGCCCCAGCATTTT; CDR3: CASSQDPSMNQPQHF
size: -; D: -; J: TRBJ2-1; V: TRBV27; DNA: TGTGCCAGCAATACAGGACAGAGGCATGAGCAGTTCTTC; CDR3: CASNTGQRHEQFF
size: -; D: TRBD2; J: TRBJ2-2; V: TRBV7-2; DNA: TGTGCCAGCAGCACGGGACTAGCGGAACACACCGGGGAGCTGTTTTTT; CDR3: CASSTGLAEHTGELFF
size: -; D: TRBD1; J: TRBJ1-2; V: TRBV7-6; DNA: TGTGCCAGCAGAAACAGGGGAGATTCCTATGGCTACACCTTC; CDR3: CASRNRGDSYGYTF
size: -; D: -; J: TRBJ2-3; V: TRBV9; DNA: TGTGCCAGCAGCGTAGGGCAGGCGGATACGCAGTATTTT; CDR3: CASSVGQADTQYF
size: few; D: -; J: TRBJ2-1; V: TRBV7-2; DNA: TGTGCCAGCAGCTTAACCGGGGGCTCGGGCAATGAGCAGTTCTTC; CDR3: CASSLTGGSGNEQFF
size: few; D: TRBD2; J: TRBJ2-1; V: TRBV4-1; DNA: TGTGCCAGCAGCCAAGGGACTAGCTTCTTTACCTACAATGAGCAGTTCTTC; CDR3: CASSQGTSFFTYNEQFF
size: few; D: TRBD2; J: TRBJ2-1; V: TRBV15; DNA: TGTGCCACCAGCAGATCGGGGGGGGGCGATGAGCAGTTCTTC; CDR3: CATSRSGGGDEQFF
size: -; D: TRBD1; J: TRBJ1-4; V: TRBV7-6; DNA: TGTGCCAGCAGCGAGGGGGCGCGGGATGAAAAACTGTTTTTT; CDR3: CASSEGARDEKLFF
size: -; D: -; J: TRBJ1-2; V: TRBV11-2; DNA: TGTGCCAGCAGCCCACTGAGGGGTAACTATGGCTACACCTTC; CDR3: CASSPLRGNYGYTF
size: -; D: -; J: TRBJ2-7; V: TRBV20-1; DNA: TGCAGTGCTAGAGATCTGGGTTGGGGCTCCTACGAGCAGTACTTC; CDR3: CSARDLGWGSYEQYF
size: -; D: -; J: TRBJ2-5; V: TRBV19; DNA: TGTGCCAGTAGTAGAAATCCCTCACAGGGCTGGCAAGAGACCCAGTACTTC; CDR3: CASSRNPSQGWQETQYF
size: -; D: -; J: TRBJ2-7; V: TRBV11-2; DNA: TGTGCCAGCAGCTTGCCTACCAAGGGCTACGAGCAGTACTTC; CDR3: CASSLPTKGYEQYF
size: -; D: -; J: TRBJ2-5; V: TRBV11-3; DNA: TGTGCCAGCAGCCAGAGGAGTACCCAGTACTTC; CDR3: CASSQRSTQYF
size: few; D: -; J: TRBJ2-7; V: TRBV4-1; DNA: TGCGCCAGCAGCCAGTGGGTGGCAGCCGAGCAGTACTTC; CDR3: CASSQWVAAEQYF
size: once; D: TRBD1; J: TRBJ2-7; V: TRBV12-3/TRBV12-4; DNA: TGTGCCATCACGACAGGGAACTCCTACGAGCAGTACTTC; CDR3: CAITTGNSYEQYF
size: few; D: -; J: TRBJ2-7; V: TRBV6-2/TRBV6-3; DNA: TGTGCCAGCAGTTTATCGCATTTGCCCTCCTACGAGCAGTACTTC; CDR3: CASSLSHLPSYEQYF
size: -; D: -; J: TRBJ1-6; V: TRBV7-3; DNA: TGTGCCAGCAGCCCAATTTTGGACGTATTATATAATTCACCCCTCCACTTT; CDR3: CASSPILDVLYNSPLHF
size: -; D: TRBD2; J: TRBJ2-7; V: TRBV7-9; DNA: TGTGCCAGCAGCTTAGTTGGGGGGGACTCCTACGAGCAGTACTTC; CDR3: CASSLVGGDSYEQYF
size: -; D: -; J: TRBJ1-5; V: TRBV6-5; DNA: TGTGCCAGCTCTCAGGGATTCGGAGGGCAGCCCCAGCATTTT; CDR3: CASSQGFGGQPQHF
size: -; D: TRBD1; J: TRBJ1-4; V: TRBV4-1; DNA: TGCGCCAGCAGCCTAGGACAGGCTAGTGGTTCAACTAATGAAAAACTGTTTTTT; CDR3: CASSLGQASGSTNEKLFF
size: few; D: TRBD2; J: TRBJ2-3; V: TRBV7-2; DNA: TGTGCCAGCAGCTCATCTAGCGGGAGAACCGATACGCAGTATTTT; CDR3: CASSSSSGRTDTQYF
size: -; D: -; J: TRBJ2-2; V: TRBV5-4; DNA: TGTGCCAGCAGCTCAAATAGCGTAAGGGACACCGGGGAGCTGTTTTTT; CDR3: CASSSNSVRDTGELFF
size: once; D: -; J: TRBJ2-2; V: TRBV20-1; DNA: TGCAGTGCCCGGGGTCGAGCCCCCCGCCGCGTCACCGGGGAGCTGTTTTTT; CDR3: CSARGRAPRRVTGELFF
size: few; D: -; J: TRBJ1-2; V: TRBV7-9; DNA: TGTGCCAGCAGCCTTAACGGGGCTTCCTTTAAAGGCTACACCTTC; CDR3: CASSLNGASFKGYTF
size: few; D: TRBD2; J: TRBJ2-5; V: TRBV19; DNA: TGTGCCAGTAGTATATCCGGACTAGCGGGAGGGGAGACCCAGTACTTC; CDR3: CASSISGLAGGETQYF
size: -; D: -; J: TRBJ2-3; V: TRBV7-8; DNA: TGTGCCAGCTCCACCAACACAGATACGCAGTATTTT; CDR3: CASSTNTDTQYF